This T cell receptor (beta chain) was identified in a study of Ad26.COV2.S vaccination and SARS-CoV-2 variants. Overall study: Ad26.COV2.S, an intramuscular injection, was given once or twice 56 days apart.

Study-level findings and limits: Non-spike TCR breadth did not differ much between vaccine and placebo recipients.

The treatment here: over 15 received Ad26.COV2.S at low or high dose, single or two shots; 5 received placebo; per-sample allocation not given. At day 63 after the first vaccine or placebo injection, samples were drawn. An adult of 18-55 years in Boston served as donor. The shot given was an Ad26 vector that makes Wuhan-strain SARS-CoV-2 spike. Clones were sequenced by immunoSEQ multiplex PCR, and TCRdb holds only the in-frame ones, with some missing. The sample lists almost 400,000 clones; approximately 89% were seen once. Details on this clone: Its antigen is undetermined.

This sequence originates from a person aged 18-65 years who received the Ad26.COV2.S COVID-19 vaccine or a placebo. The sequencing used peripheral blood, collected in a trial of Ad26.COV2.S vaccine versus placebo.

The CDR3 nucleotides are TGCAGCGTTGAAGAATGGGACAGGGTCTCCGAGCAGTACTTC. Translating it yields CSVEEWDRVSEQYF. The rearrangement uses TRBV29-1 and TRBJ2-7, with 9 bases aligning to TRBD1. The CDR3 is made up of 14 amino acids. Germline CDR1 SQVTM, CDR2 ANQGSEA. V shed 0 bases, J shed 6 bases, and the junction held 6 bases outside the gene matches.